Below, 14 T cell receptor beta chains from the same sample are listed, as sequenced in a study of cytotoxic CD8 clonotypes in ibrutinib-treated CLL. Assay used: immunoSEQ multiplex PCR; TCRdb lists only in-frame clones, some missing. The sample consists of about 200,000 clones, roughly 79% of them appearing once. The sample was PBMCs, taken after 12 months of ibrutinib treatment. The receptors derive from a human donor with chronic lymphocytic leukemia.

The V and J genes are TRBV10-3 and TRBJ2-5, with 9 bases aligning to TRBD1. V lost 5 bases to trimming and J lost 2 bases; unmatched junction nucleotides: 3. CDR3 length: 14 residues. The germline gives CDR1 ENHRY, CDR2 SYGVKD. The CDR3 reads CAISSGQGQETQYF. For the CDR3, the DNA is TGTGCCATCAGTTCGGGACAGGGTCAAGAGACCCAGTACTTC.

This chain connects TRBV23-1 to TRBJ2-7; D is uncertain. TRBV23-1 has ORF status, its function being uncertain. Between the trimmed V and J ends, which lost 7 bases and 7 bases, there was a span of 17 bases. The CDR3 has 13 residues. The CDR3 protein is CASTRGRTGEQYF. The CDR3 nucleotides are TGCGCCAGCACCCGAGGCAGGACGGGTGAGCAGTACTTC.

The chain has TRBV5-1 and TRBJ2-7, with D possibly matching TRBD1 (5 bases). The CDR3 length is 15 residues. CDR1 is SGHRS and CDR2 is YFSETQ in the germline V gene. With 0 bases removed from V and 4 bases from J, the gap between germline ends came to 14 bases. CDR3 residues: CASSLGQGFRYEQYF. CDR3 DNA sequence: TGCGCCAGCAGCTTGGGGCAGGGATTTCGGTACGAGCAGTACTTC.

The chain employs TRBV28 and TRBJ1-2; possible D gene TRBD1, 5 bases. Trimming pared 6 bases from V and 5 bases from J, leaving 16 bases between. CDR3 size: 14 residues. From germline, CDR1 is MDHEN and CDR2 SYDVKM. CDR3 nucleotide sequence: TGTGCCAGCAGGACAACCGGGGGAGATTATGGCTACACCTTC. Its protein product is CASRTTGGDYGYTF.

The rearrangement joins TRBV2 to TRBJ2-1; D is ambiguous. This CDR3 spans 15 amino acids. V was clipped by 3 bases and J by 0 bases, with 9 bases between them. Germline V gene lookup returns CDR1 SNHLY and CDR2 FYNNEI. For the CDR3, the DNA is TGTGCCAGCAGTGAGTCCCAAAGCTCCTACAATGAGCAGTTCTTC. It translates to CASSESQSSYNEQFF. The complete variable domain, with remaining parts taken from reference TRBV2 and TRBJ2-1, reads EPEVTQTPSHQVTQMGQEVILRCVPISNHLYFYWYRQILGQKVEFLVSFYNNEISEKSEIFDDQFSVERPDGSNFTLKIRSTKLEDSAMYFCASSESQSSYNEQFFGPGTRLTVL.

This clone has a single count. The chain employs TRBV25-1 and TRBJ2-5, with unresolved D. V gave up 4 bases and J gave up 5 bases, with 8 bases separating them. From germline, CDR1 is MGHDK and CDR2 SYGVNS. CDR3 length equals 12 residues. DNA for the CDR3: TGTGCCAGCAGTGGCAGAAGGGAGACCCAGTACTTC. Translation gives CASSGRRETQYF.

This clone has only a few counts. The chain couples TRBV27 to TRBJ2-3, with D hard to call. Trimming pared 3 bases from V and 7 bases from J, leaving 8 bases between. The germline CDR1 and CDR2 sequences are MNHEY and SMNVEV (reference sequence). The CDR3 sequence is 12 residues long. The CDR3 loop is CASSFIGNTQYF. CDR3 nucleotide sequence: TGTGCCAGCAGTTTCATTGGGAATACGCAGTATTTT.

CDR3 sequence: CASSLIRNTEAFF. The DNA for the CDR3 is TGTGCCAGCAGCTTAATTAGGAACACTGAAGCTTTCTTT. The V call is TRBV11-2, the J call TRBJ1-1; D not certain. V was trimmed by 2 bases and J by 1 base, leaving 5 bases between them. CDR3 length equals 13 residues. Germline values: CDR1 SGHAT, CDR2 FQNNGV.

The chain carries TRBV5-1 and TRBJ2-1; TRBD2 matches at 8 bases. Trimming at V came to 3 bases and at J to 5 bases, leaving 4 bases not matched to a gene. The CDR3 extends over 14 amino acids. The V gene's germline CDR1 is SGHRS and CDR2 YFSETQ. The CDR3 spells CASSSYSGDNEQFF. Written as DNA, the CDR3 is TGCGCCAGCAGCTCATATAGCGGGGACAATGAGCAGTTCTTC.

The rearrangement joins TRBV6-5 to TRBJ2-1, with 7 bases aligning to TRBD2. The V and J ends lost 2 bases and 12 bases, in that order; junction bases with no gene match: 16. Germline values: CDR1 MNHEY, CDR2 SVGAGI. This CDR3 has 16 amino acids. The CDR3 DNA reads TGTGCCAGCAGTTACCCCCCCGGGACTACGTCAAGTCGGCAGTTCTTC. Amino acids: CASSYPPGTTSSRQFF.

This clone is judged medium-sized (0.01 to 0.1%). CDR3 region: CASSSGTGGSKDGYTF. DNA of the CDR3: TGCGCCAGCAGTTCCGGGACAGGGGGGTCTAAGGATGGCTACACCTTC. J is TRBJ1-2 and V is TRBV4-1, with TRBD1 identical over 11 bases. CDR3 length equals 16 residues. After removal of 6 bases from V and 6 bases from J, the junction contained 12 bases not matched to a gene. Germline CDR1 reads MGHRA; CDR2 reads YSYEKL.

The chain couples TRBV18 to TRBJ2-4; 12 bases map to TRBD1. Germline values: CDR1 KGHSH, CDR2 LQKENI. The CDR3 sequence is 18 residues long. Germline trimming cut 3 bases from V and 6 bases from J; bases unmatched to any gene: 12. Here the CDR3 reads CASSPRPPGTGGTNIQYF. The CDR3 DNA reads as TGTGCCAGCTCACCCCGACCCCCCGGGACAGGGGGCACAAACATTCAGTACTTC.

The chain uses TRBV6-5 and TRBJ1-6, with TRBD1 as a possible D gene (6 bases). Trimming left V 7 bases short and J 6 bases short, with 13 bases between. The CDR3 has 14 amino acids. Germline assignment: CDR1 MNHEY and CDR2 SVGAGI. CDR3 sequence: CASNRDGINSPLHF. In DNA, the CDR3 is TGTGCCAGCAACAGGGACGGGATTAATTCACCCCTCCACTTT.

The chain has TRBV5-4 and TRBJ2-3; weak D call: TRBD1 (5 bases). The germline V gene encodes CDR1 SGHNT and CDR2 YYREEE (reference sequence). This CDR3 region has 14 residues. Trimming took off 2 bases at V and 0 bases at J, with 7 bases between the two ends. CDR3 residues: CASSFQGSTDTQYF. The CDR3 DNA reads as TGTGCCAGCAGCTTTCAGGGAAGCACAGATACGCAGTATTTT. Full variable domain (missing parts from reference TRBV5-4 and TRBJ2-3): ETGVTQSPTHLIKTRGQQVTLRCSSQSGHNTVSWYQQALGQGPQFIFQYYREEENGRGNFPPRFSGLQFPNYSSELNVNALELDDSALYLCASSFQGSTDTQYFGPGTRLTVL.